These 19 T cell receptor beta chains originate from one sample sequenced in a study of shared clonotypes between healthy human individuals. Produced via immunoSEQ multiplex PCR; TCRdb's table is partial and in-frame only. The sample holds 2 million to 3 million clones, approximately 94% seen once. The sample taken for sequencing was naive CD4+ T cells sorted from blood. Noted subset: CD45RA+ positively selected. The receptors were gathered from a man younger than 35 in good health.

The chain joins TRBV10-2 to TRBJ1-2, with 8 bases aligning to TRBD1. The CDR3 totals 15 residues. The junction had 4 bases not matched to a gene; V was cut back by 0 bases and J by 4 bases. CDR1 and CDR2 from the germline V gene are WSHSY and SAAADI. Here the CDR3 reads CASSESPGGSYGYTF. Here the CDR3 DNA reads TGCGCCAGCAGTGAGTCACCAGGGGGCAGCTATGGCTACACCTTC.

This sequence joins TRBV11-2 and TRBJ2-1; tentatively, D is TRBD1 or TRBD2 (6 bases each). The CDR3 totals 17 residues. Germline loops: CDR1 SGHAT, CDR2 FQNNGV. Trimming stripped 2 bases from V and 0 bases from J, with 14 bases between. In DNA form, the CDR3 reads TGTGCCAGCAGCTTAAGTGGGGGGCAGAGCTCCTACAATGAGCAGTTCTTC. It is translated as CASSLSGGQSSYNEQFF.

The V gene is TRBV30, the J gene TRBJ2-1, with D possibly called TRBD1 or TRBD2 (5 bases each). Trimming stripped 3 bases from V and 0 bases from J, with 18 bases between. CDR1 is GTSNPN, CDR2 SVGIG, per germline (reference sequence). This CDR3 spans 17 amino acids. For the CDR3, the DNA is TGTGCCTGGAGCGGGGTAAGGGGTCCTGTCTCCTACAATGAGCAGTTCTTC. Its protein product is CAWSGVRGPVSYNEQFF.

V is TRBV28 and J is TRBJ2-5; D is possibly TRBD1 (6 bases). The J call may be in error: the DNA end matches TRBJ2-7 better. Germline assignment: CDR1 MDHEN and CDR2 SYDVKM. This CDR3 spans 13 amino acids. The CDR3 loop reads CASRQQGVHEQYF. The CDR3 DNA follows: TGTGCCAGCAGACAACAGGGAGTCCACGAGCAGTACTTC.

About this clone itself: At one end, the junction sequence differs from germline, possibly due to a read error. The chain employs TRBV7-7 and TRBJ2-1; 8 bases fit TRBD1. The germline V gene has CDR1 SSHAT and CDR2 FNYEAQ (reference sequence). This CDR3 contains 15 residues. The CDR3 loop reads CASSQGQVGVYEQFF. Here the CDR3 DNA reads TGTGCTAGCAGCCAGGGACAGGTCGGTGTCTATGAGCAGTTCTTC.

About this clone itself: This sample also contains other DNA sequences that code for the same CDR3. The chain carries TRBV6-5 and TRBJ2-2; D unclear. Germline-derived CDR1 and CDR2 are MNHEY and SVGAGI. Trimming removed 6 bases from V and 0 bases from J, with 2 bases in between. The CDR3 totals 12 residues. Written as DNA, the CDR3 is TGTGCCAGCAGACCGAACACCGGGGAGCTGTTTTTT. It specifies CASRPNTGELFF.

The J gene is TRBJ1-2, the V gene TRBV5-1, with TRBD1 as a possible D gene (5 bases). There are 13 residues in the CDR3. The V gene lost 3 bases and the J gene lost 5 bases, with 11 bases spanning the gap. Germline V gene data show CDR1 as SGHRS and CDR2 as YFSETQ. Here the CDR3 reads CASSSGTQYGYTF. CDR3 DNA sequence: TGCGCCAGCAGCTCCGGGACTCAGTATGGCTACACCTTC.

CDR3 protein: CASSLAGVTQYF. The CDR3 bases are TGTGCCAGCAGCTTAGCGGGGGTGACCCAGTACTTC. The V gene is TRBV5-4, the J gene TRBJ2-5; 8 nucleotides agree with TRBD2. V gave up 2 bases and J gave up 7 bases; unmatched junction bases: 1. The CDR3 spans 12 residues. Germline CDR1 SGHNT, CDR2 YYREEE (reference sequence).

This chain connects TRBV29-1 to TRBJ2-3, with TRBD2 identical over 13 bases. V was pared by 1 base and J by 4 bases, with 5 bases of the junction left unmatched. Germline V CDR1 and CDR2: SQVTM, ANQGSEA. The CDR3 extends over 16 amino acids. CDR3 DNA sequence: TGCAGCGTTGAAGGGACTAGCGGGAGTTTATCAGATACGCAGTATTTT. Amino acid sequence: CSVEGTSGSLSDTQYF.

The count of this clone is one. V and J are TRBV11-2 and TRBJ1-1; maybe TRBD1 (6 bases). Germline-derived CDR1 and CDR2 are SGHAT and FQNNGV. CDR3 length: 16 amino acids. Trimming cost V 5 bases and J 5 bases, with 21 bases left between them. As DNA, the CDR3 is TGTGCCAGCAGCCCCACTATGGGGGGGGCGGGTACTGAAGCTTTCTTT. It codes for CASSPTMGGAGTEAFF.

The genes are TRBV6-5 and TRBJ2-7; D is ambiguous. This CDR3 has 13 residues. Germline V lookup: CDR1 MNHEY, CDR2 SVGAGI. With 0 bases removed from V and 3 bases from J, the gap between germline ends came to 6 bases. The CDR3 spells CASSYSNDYEQYF. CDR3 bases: TGTGCCAGCAGTTACTCGAACGACTACGAGCAGTACTTC.

This chain's CDR3 is CASSSTTTSGKGVEQYF. The CDR3 region has the DNA TGTGCCAGCAGCTCGACCACGACTAGCGGAAAGGGAGTGGAGCAGTACTTC. The rearrangement links TRBV7-9 to TRBJ2-7; the match to TRBD2 covers 9 bases. V shed 4 bases and J 7 bases; nucleotides not matched to a gene: 17. Germline V gene lookup returns CDR1 SEHNR and CDR2 FQNEAQ (reference sequence). The CDR3 runs to 17 residues.

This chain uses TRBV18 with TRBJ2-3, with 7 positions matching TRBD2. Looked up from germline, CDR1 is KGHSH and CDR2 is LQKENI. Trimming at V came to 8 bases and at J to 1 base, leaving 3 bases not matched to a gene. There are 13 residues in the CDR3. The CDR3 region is CASNGGGTDTQYF. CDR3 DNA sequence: TGTGCCAGCAATGGGGGGGGCACAGATACGCAGTATTTT.

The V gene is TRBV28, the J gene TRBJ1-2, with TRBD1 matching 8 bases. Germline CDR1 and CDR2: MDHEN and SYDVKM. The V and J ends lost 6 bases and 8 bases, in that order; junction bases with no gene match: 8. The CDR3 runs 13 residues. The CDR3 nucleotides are TGTGCCAGCAGACCAGGGGGCGAGGGAGGCTACACCTTC. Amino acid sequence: CASRPGGEGGYTF.

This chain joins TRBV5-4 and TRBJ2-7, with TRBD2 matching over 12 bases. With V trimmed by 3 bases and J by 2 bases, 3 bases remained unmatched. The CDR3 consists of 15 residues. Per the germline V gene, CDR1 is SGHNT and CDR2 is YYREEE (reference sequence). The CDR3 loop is CASSSTSGGPYEQYF. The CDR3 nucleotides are TGTGCCAGCAGCTCAACTAGCGGGGGGCCCTACGAGCAGTACTTC. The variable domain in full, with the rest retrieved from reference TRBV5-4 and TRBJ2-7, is ETGVTQSPTHLIKTRGQQVTLRCSSQSGHNTVSWYQQALGQGPQFIFQYYREEENGRGNFPPRFSGLQFPNYSSELNVNALELDDSALYLCASSSTSGGPYEQYFGPGTRLTVT.

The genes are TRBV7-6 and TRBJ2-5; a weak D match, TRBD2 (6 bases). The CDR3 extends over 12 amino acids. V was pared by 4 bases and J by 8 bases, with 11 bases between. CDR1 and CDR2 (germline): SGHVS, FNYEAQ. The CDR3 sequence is CASSSTGLTQYF. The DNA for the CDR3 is TGTGCCAGCAGCTCGACCGGACTAACCCAGTACTTC.

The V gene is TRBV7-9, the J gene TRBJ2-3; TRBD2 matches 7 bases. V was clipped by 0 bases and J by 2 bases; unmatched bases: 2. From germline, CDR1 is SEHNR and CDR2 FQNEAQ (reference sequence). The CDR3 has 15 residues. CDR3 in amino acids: CASSLAGGDTDTQYF. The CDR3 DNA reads TGTGCCAGCAGCTTAGCGGGGGGGGACACAGATACGCAGTATTTT.

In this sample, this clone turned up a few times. The CDR3 sequence is CASSGVGATNEKLFF. CDR3 bases: TGCGCCAGCAGCGGGGTCGGGGCAACTAATGAAAAACTGTTTTTT. V is TRBV4-1 and J is TRBJ1-4; D gene uncertain. V lost 5 bases and J lost 0, with 10 bases in between. CDR3 length equals 15 residues. Germline CDR1 is MGHRA and CDR2 is YSYEKL.

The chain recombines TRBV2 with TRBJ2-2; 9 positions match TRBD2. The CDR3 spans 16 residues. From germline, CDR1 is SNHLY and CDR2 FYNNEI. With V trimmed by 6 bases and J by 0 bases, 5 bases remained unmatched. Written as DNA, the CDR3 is TGTGCCAGCAGCGGGACTAGCACGTCGAACACCGGGGAGCTGTTTTTT. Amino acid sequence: CASSGTSTSNTGELFF.